The 10 T cell receptor beta chains presented below share a single source sample, sequenced in a study of T cells in Graves' hyperthyroidism and ophthalmopathy. Researchers amplified the TCR beta CDR3 regions from RNA transcripts. Carried out on the TCR CDR3, a first-round RT-PCR used the HTBI primer set. TCRdb analysed the multiplex PCR reads with MiXCR anew, one entry per CDR3 protein. Of approximately 360,000 distinct CDR3 sequences in the sample, less than 20% are singletons; the top ten hold 25% to 35%. Specimen: blood. These receptors were taken from a woman between 18 and 30 years old with Graves' hyperthyroidism that later progressed to Graves' ophthalmopathy.

The table lists this clonotype with many counts. V usage is TRBV2 and J usage is TRBJ2-1, with unresolved D. Germline V gives CDR1 SNHLY, CDR2 FYNNEI. Trimming stripped 2 bases from V and 9 bases from J, with 5 bases between. CDR3 length: 11 amino acids. CDR3 nucleotide sequence: TGTGCCAGCAGTGAATTCGGTGAGCAGTTCTTC. Amino acids: CASSEFGEQFF. Based on the CDR3 plus reference TRBV2 and TRBJ2-1, the full variable domain is EPEVTQTPSHQVTQMGQEVILRCVPISNHLYFYWYRQILGQKVEFLVSFYNNEISEKSEIFDDQFSVERPDGSNFTLKIRSTKLEDSAMYFCASSEFGEQFFGPGTRLTVL.

The chain has TRBV20-1 and TRBJ2-7, with 9 positions matching TRBD2. V dropped 6 bases and J dropped 2; count of bases not matched to a gene: 5. CDR3 length equals 13 residues. Germline V gene lookup returns CDR1 DFQATT and CDR2 SNEGSKA (reference sequence). The CDR3 DNA sequence: TGCAGTGCCGGGACTAGCACAACCTACGAGCAGTACTTC. Its protein is CSAGTSTTYEQYF.

This clonotype was detected only a few times. The V call is TRBV9, the J call TRBJ2-1, with D possibly matching TRBD2 (6 bases). In germline, CDR1 is SGDLS, CDR2 YYNGEE. This CDR3 contains 13 residues. V was shortened by 7 bases and J by 2 bases, with 10 bases between the two germline ends. The CDR3 sequence: CASGRTTYNEQFF. The CDR3 region has the DNA TGTGCCAGCGGGAGGACGACCTACAATGAGCAGTTCTTC.

Many counts were recorded for this clonotype. The genes are TRBV28 and TRBJ1-1; D may be TRBD1 (5 bases). Germline V CDR1 and CDR2: MDHEN, SYDVKM. CDR3 size: 13 residues. Trimming stripped 2 bases from V and 4 bases from J, with 8 bases between. CDR3 bases: TGTGCCAGCAGTTTAGGGGGATCCACTGAAGCTTTCTTT. Protein sequence: CASSLGGSTEAFF.

In this sample, this clonotype turned up a few times. The chain is built from TRBV27 and TRBJ2-2; 13 bases map to TRBD2. V shed 6 bases and J 1 base; nucleotides not matched to a gene: 14. Germline assignment: CDR1 MNHEY and CDR2 SMNVEV (reference sequence). The CDR3 is made up of 20 amino acids. CDR3 protein: CASRRGTSGAGRGNTGELFF. CDR3 nucleotides: TGTGCCAGCAGGAGAGGGACTAGCGGGGCCGGTAGAGGGAACACCGGGGAGCTGTTTTTT.

The chain has TRBV15 and TRBJ2-4; D gene uncertain. V dropped 10 bases and J dropped 3 bases, with 22 bases sitting between them. The CDR3 extends over 16 amino acids. Germline V CDR1 and CDR2: LNHNV, YYDKDF (reference sequence). The CDR3 spells CANTLIPGLFKNIQYF. The CDR3 DNA reads TGTGCCAACACCCTAATTCCGGGCCTATTCAAAAACATTCAGTACTTC.

This clonotype was observed many times. This chain uses TRBV7-8 with TRBJ1-4, with TRBD1 matching over 9 bases. The V gene end was trimmed by 1 base and the J gene end by 7 bases; junction bases not matched to a gene: 1. The germline CDR1 and CDR2 sequences are SGHVS and FQNEAQ. The CDR3 is 14 residues long. The CDR3 loop reads CASSLDRGREKLFF. The CDR3 nucleotides are TGTGCCAGCAGCTTAGACAGGGGGCGTGAAAAACTGTTTTTT.

Many counts were recorded for this clonotype. The CDR3 sequence is CASSPTGGNVGNEQFF. In DNA, the CDR3 is TGTGCCAGCAGCCCGACAGGGGGTAATGTCGGCAATGAGCAGTTCTTC. The V gene is TRBV11-2, the J gene TRBJ2-1; 9 bases are shared with TRBD1. Germline V gives CDR1 SGHAT, CDR2 FQNNGV. This CDR3 has 16 residues. Germline trimming cut 5 bases from V and 6 bases from J; bases unmatched to any gene: 11. Drawing the rest from reference TRBV11-2 and TRBJ2-1, the complete variable domain is EAGVAQSPRYKIIEKRQSVAFWCNPISGHATLYWYQQILGQGPKLLIQFQNNGVVDDSQLPKDRFSAERLKGVDSTLKIQPAKLEDSAVYLCASSPTGGNVGNEQFFGPGTRLTVL.

This clonotype has just a few counts. The chain has TRBV4-2 and TRBJ2-1; TRBD2 aligns across 10 bases. V lost 8 bases, J lost 8 bases, and 12 bases stayed unmatched. The CDR3 extends over 15 amino acids. Germline CDR1 and CDR2: LGHNA and YNFKEQ. For the CDR3, the DNA is TGTGCCAGCGCCAGGACTAGCGGATTGAGGGATGAGCAGTTCTTC. Its protein is CASARTSGLRDEQFF.

At least ten counts were recorded for this clonotype. V is TRBV3-1 and J is TRBJ2-5, with TRBD2 matching 8 bases. In germline, CDR1 is LGHDT, CDR2 YNNKEL (reference sequence). The CDR3 contains 16 residues. Losses at the gene ends were 3 bases for V and 5 bases for J; bases not matched to a gene: 11. CDR3 sequence (DNA): TGTGCCAGCAGCCACCGAGGGGCACTAGCGGACGAGACCCAGTACTTC. It is translated as CASSHRGALADETQYF.